These 16 T cell receptor beta chains originate from one sample sequenced in a study of regulatory T cells in long-lasting Graves disease. Arm-PCR of CDR3 regions and iRepertoire HTBI primers were used to build TCR beta libraries. TCRdb reanalysed the multiplex PCR reads using MiXCR and keeps one entry per CDR3 protein. The data contain about 400,000 distinct CDR3 sequences, around 20% of them singletons. As to time point: persistent/refractory GD, antithyroid drugs over 5 years with positive TRAb. The TCR library was made from RNA extracted from PBMCs. This sample comprised peripheral blood mononuclear cells (PBMCs), obtained when the disease was refractory, from a patient treated with antithyroid drugs. These receptors all stem from a female donor with Graves disease.

This clonotype was observed at least ten times. The CDR3 region has the DNA TGTGCCAGCAGGAAACAGGGAGTGAACACTGAAGCTTTCTTT. Its translation: CASRKQGVNTEAFF. The chain links TRBV2 to TRBJ1-1, with a weak D call TRBD1 (6 bases). This CDR3 contains 14 residues. Trimming removed 6 bases from V and 0 bases from J, with 11 bases in between. CDR1 and CDR2 (germline): SNHLY, FYNNEI.

This clonotype was seen many times. This sequence joins TRBV6-1 and TRBJ1-1; TRBD1 might be the D (6 bases). Germline V lookup: CDR1 MNHNS, CDR2 SASEGT. The CDR3 has 14 amino acids. With 3 bases removed from V and 6 bases from J, the gap between germline ends came to 14 bases. The CDR3 coding sequence is TGTGCCAGCAGTGAGGGCCATGGGGGCGCTGAAGCTTTCTTT. This codes for CASSEGHGGAEAFF.

At least ten counts were recorded for this clonotype. This rearrangement joins TRBV28 to TRBJ2-7; no clear D gene. The CDR3 length is 12 residues. The germline V and J ends were trimmed by 5 bases and 2 bases, with 7 bases remaining between them. Per germline, CDR1 MDHEN and CDR2 SYDVKM. The CDR3 region has the DNA TGTGCCAGCAGTCCTAAAACCTACGAGCAGTACTTC. This encodes CASSPKTYEQYF.

As for this clonotype: This CDR3 is missing its conserved last phenylalanine or tryptophan, likely due to a read error. The gene calls are TRBV19 and TRBJ1-1; D unresolved. Germline assignment: CDR1 LNHDA and CDR2 SQIVND (reference sequence). Trimming took 4 bases from V and 0 from J, leaving 18 bases between them. The CDR3 is 17 residues long. The CDR3 region has the DNA TGTGCCAGTAGTAAGAGGCCGGCAGTCAGCATGAACACTGAAGCTTTCCTT. Its translation is CASSKRPAVSMNTEAFL.

This clonotype came up many times. In DNA form, the CDR3 reads TGTGCCAGCAGCCTGGGACAAACTCAAGAGACCCAGTACTTC. This codes for CASSLGQTQETQYF. The gene calls are TRBV3-1 and TRBJ2-5; perhaps TRBD1 as D (6 bases). The germline V and J ends were trimmed by 4 bases and 2 bases, with 11 bases remaining between them. CDR1 LGHDT and CDR2 YNNKEL come from the germline V gene (reference sequence). The CDR3 consists of 14 residues.

This clonotype was detected ten times or more. The chain carries TRBV20-1 and TRBJ2-7, with TRBD2 matching 14 bases. With 7 bases clipped from V and 5 bases from J, the junction kept 7 bases outside the gene matches. The CDR3 totals 14 residues. Per germline, CDR1 DFQATT and CDR2 SNEGSKA (reference sequence). The CDR3 region is CSELPGLAGDEQYF. In DNA form, the CDR3 reads TGCAGTGAACTCCCGGGACTAGCGGGAGACGAGCAGTACTTC.

This clonotype was seen at least ten times. The V gene is TRBV3-1, the J gene TRBJ1-5, with TRBD1 matching 8 bases. Germline lookup yields CDR1 LGHDT and CDR2 YNNKEL (reference sequence). J lost 9 bases, V lost 3 bases, and 4 bases had no gene match. The CDR3 contains 13 residues. The CDR3 DNA is TGTGCCAGCAGCCAGGACAGGGTTCGGCCCCAGCATTTT. Its protein is CASSQDRVRPQHF.

This clonotype has just one count. This clone may be a read error of a much larger clone one base away. The CDR3 loop reads CASGWDNSNTEAFF. The CDR3 DNA sequence: TGTGCCAGCGGCTGGGACAACTCGAACACTGAAGCTTTCTTT. The chain links TRBV6-1 to TRBJ1-1; maybe TRBD1 (6 bases). CDR3 length equals 14 residues. CDR1 and CDR2 (germline): MNHNS, SASEGT. The ends were cut back, 8 bases at V and 1 base at J, with 14 bases in the middle.

This clonotype showed up just a few times. This rearrangement joins TRBV28 to TRBJ1-2, with a tentative D call TRBD1 (6 bases). Trimming removed 4 bases at V and 4 bases at J, with 19 bases between. CDR1 is MDHEN and CDR2 is SYDVKM in the germline V gene. CDR3 length equals 16 residues. CDR3 sequence: CASSSPSGEGGYGYTF. The CDR3 DNA is TGTGCCAGCAGTTCCCCTTCAGGGGAAGGTGGCTATGGCTACACCTTC.

The J gene is TRBJ2-3, the V gene TRBV12-3 or TRBV12-4; D is unresolved. This CDR3 comprises 14 residues. V lost 1 base and J lost 2, with 7 bases in between. The CDR3 sequence is CASSLGAPTDTQYF. The CDR3 bases are TGTGCCAGCAGTTTAGGTGCCCCCACAGATACGCAGTATTTT.

The table lists this clonotype with a few counts. CDR3 bases: TGTGCCAGCAGTCCGACAGGGGAGTACGAGCAGTACTTC. Amino acid sequence: CASSPTGEYEQYF. The genes are TRBV28 and TRBJ2-7, with TRBD1 matching over 8 bases. The germline V gene encodes CDR1 MDHEN and CDR2 SYDVKM. The CDR3 is 13 residues long. The junction had 4 bases not matched to a gene; V was cut back by 5 bases and J by 4 bases.

This clonotype came up many times. The chain employs TRBV28 and TRBJ2-7; no clear D gene. The CDR3 totals 14 residues. V lost 6 bases, J lost 0 bases, and 12 bases lay in between. Per germline, CDR1 MDHEN and CDR2 SYDVKM. The CDR3: CASSYYRSSYEQYF. The CDR3 region has the DNA TGTGCCAGCAGCTACTACCGGAGCTCCTACGAGCAGTACTTC.

This clonotype has ten or more counts. V is TRBV7-9 and J is TRBJ2-2; a possible D gene is TRBD2 (5 bases). V was shortened by 2 bases and J by 6 bases, with 10 bases between the two germline ends. This CDR3 comprises 14 residues. CDR1 and CDR2 from the germline V gene are SEHNR and FQNEAQ (reference sequence). This CDR3 reads CASSLRLSSGELFF. CDR3 DNA sequence: TGTGCCAGCAGCTTACGACTATCTTCCGGGGAGCTGTTTTTT.

V usage is TRBV13 and J usage is TRBJ2-1, with 7 bases aligning to TRBD2. Losses at the gene ends were 5 bases for V and 3 bases for J; bases not matched to a gene: 7. The CDR3 sequence is 15 residues long. In germline, CDR1 is PRHDT, CDR2 FYEKMQ (reference sequence). CDR3: CASSGAGAHYNEQFF. CDR3 DNA: TGTGCCAGCAGCGGGGCGGGAGCGCACTACAATGAGCAGTTCTTC.

In the case of this clonotype: This may come from a read error, since a much larger clone is one base off. The chain uses TRBV30 and TRBJ1-1; D call uncertain. Trimming pared 8 bases from V and 3 bases from J, leaving 19 bases between. CDR1 GTSNPN and CDR2 SVGIG come from the germline V gene (reference sequence). The CDR3 length is 14 residues. DNA for the CDR3: TGTGCCGGGTACTCGGGGATTGGGGACACTGAAGCTTTCTTT. Protein product: CAGYSGIGDTEAFF.

This sequence joins TRBV12-3 or TRBV12-4 and TRBJ2-1, with D possibly being TRBD1 or TRBD2 (5 bases each). This CDR3 contains 12 residues. With 2 bases removed from V and 8 bases from J, the gap between germline ends came to 7 bases. The CDR3 spells CASSLMGDEQFF. The CDR3 DNA sequence: TGTGCCAGCAGTTTAATGGGGGATGAGCAGTTCTTC.